This T cell receptor beta chain was recorded in a study of T-cell reconstitution after alpha-beta-depleted transplantation in children. Unique molecular identifiers featured in how the TCRbeta library was prepared. TCRdb passed the PCR reads through MiXCR, listing each CDR3 protein once. The sample contains 200,000 to 300,000 distinct CDR3 sequences, more than 10% of which appear only once. This clonotype occurred once. CDR1 is SGHTA, CDR2 FQGNSA, per germline. This CDR3 comprises 16 residues. V was clipped by 2 bases and J by 0 bases; unmatched bases: 3. Sequences were derived from PBMCs from the stem cell graft donor, sampled from the stem cell graft. The rearrangement links TRBV7-2 to TRBJ2-3, with 9 bases that match TRBD1. The TCR comes from a human donor who donated a stem cell graft to a child with acute lymphoblastic leukemia. The CDR3 sequence is CASSLYTGGSTDTQYF. The DNA of the CDR3 is TGTGCCAGCAGCTTATATACAGGGGGCAGCACAGATACGCAGTATTTT.